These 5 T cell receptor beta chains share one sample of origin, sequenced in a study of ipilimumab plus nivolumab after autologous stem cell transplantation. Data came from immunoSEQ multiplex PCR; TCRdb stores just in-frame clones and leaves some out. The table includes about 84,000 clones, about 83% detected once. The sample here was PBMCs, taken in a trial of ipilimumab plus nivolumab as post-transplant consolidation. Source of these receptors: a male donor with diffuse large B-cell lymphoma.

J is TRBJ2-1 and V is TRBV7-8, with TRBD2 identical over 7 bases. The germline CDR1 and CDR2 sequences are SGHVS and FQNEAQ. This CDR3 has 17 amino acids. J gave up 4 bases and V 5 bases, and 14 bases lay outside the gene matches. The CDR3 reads CASSQERGPSSYNEQFF. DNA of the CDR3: TGTGCCAGCAGCCAGGAGCGGGGTCCTTCCTCGTACAATGAGCAGTTCTTC.

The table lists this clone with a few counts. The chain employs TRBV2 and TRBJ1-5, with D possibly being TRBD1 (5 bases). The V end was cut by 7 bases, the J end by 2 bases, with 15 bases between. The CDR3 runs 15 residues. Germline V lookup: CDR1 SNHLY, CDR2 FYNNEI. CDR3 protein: CASKAGELGNQPQHF. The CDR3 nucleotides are TGTGCCAGCAAGGCGGGGGAATTGGGCAATCAGCCCCAGCATTTT.

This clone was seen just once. In DNA form, the CDR3 reads TGCGCCAGCAGCTCGGGTGCAAACTCTGGAAACACCATATATTTT. It translates to CASSSGANSGNTIYF. The rearrangement uses TRBV5-1 and TRBJ1-3; D is undetermined. Trimming removed 3 bases from V and 0 bases from J, with 10 bases in between. CDR1 is SGHRS, CDR2 YFSETQ, per germline. This CDR3 is 15 amino acids long.

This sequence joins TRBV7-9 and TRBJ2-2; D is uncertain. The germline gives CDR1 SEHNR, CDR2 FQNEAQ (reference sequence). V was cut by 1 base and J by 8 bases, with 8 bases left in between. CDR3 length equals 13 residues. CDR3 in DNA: TGTGCCAGCAGCTTAGGTCGTTGGGGGGAGCTGTTTTTT. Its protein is CASSLGRWGELFF.

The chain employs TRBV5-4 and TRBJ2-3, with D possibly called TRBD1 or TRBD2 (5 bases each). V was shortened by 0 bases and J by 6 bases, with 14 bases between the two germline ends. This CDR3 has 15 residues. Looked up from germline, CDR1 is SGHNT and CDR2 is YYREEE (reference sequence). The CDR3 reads CASSLDQGTGDTQYF. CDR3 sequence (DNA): TGTGCCAGCAGCTTGGATCAAGGGACGGGGGATACGCAGTATTTT.